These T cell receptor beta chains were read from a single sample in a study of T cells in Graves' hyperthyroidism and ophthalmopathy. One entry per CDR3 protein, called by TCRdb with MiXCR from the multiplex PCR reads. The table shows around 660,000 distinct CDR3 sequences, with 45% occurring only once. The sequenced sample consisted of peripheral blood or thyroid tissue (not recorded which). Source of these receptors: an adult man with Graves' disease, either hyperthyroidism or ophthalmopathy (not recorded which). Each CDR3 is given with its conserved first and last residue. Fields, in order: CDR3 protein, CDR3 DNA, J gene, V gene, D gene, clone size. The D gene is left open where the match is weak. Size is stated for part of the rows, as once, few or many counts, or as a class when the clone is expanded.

CDR3: CASSQPRDRNEKLFF
DNA: TGTGCCAGCAGCCAACCTCGGGACAGAAATGAAAAACTGTTTTTT
J: TRBJ1-4
V: TRBV7-8
D: TRBD1
size: -

CDR3: CATGRGTDVSGNTIYF
DNA: TGTGCCACCGGCAGAGGAACCGATGTCTCTGGAAACACCATATATTTT
J: TRBJ1-3
V: TRBV15
D: -
size: -

CDR3: CASSPVGRQRTEAFF
DNA: TGTGCCAGCAGCCCGGTCGGACGCCAGAGGACTGAAGCTTTCTTT
J: TRBJ1-1
V: TRBV7-9
D: -
size: many

CDR3: CATSDSGQGPIYTF
DNA: TGTGCCACCAGTGATTCGGGACAGGGGCCGATCTACACCTTC
J: TRBJ1-2
V: TRBV24-1
D: TRBD1
size: many

CDR3: CSMQDYGYTF
DNA: TGCAGCATGCAGGATTATGGCTACACCTTC
J: TRBJ1-2
V: TRBV29-1
D: -
size: few

CDR3: CASSLDGTRNTEAFF
DNA: TGTGCCAGCAGCTTAGACGGGACAAGGAACACTGAAGCTTTCTTT
J: TRBJ1-1
V: TRBV7-8
D: -
size: -

CDR3: CSANDIRVAGELFF
DNA: TGCAGTGCTAATGACATCCGGGTCGCCGGGGAGCTGTTTTTT
J: TRBJ2-2
V: TRBV20-1
D: -
size: -

CDR3: CAMGQGSSGANVLTF
DNA: TGTGCCATGGGACAGGGGAGCTCTGGGGCCAACGTCCTGACTTTC
J: TRBJ2-6
V: TRBV10-3
D: TRBD1
size: -

CDR3: CASSLSQAGEKLFF
DNA: TGTGCCAGCAGCTTGAGTCAGGCGGGTGAAAAACTGTTTTTT
J: TRBJ1-4
V: TRBV7-9
D: -
size: -

CDR3: CASSFRDSSYGYTF
DNA: TGTGCCAGCAGCTTCCGGGACAGCTCCTATGGCTACACCTTC
J: TRBJ1-2
V: TRBV7-2
D: TRBD1
size: few

CDR3: CASTSGRPRETQYF
DNA: TGTGCCAGCACTAGCGGGAGACCCCGAGAGACCCAGTACTTC
J: TRBJ2-5
V: TRBV6-1
D: TRBD2
size: -

CDR3: CASAQGREIGQPQHF
DNA: TGTGCCAGCGCCCAGGGCAGGGAAATAGGGCAGCCCCAGCATTTT
J: TRBJ1-5
V: TRBV11-2
D: -
size: -

CDR3: CAWISGDRVSPLHF
DNA: TGTGCCTGGATCTCAGGGGACAGGGTCTCACCCCTCCACTTT
J: TRBJ1-6
V: TRBV7-2
D: TRBD1
size: few

CDR3: CASSLRGAETQYF
DNA: TGTGCCAGCAGCTTAAGAGGAGCGGAGACCCAGTACTTC
J: TRBJ2-5
V: TRBV7-9
D: -
size: many

CDR3: CASSAIGGLVREATEAFF
DNA: TGTGCCAGCAGCGCCATTGGGGGGCTGGTTCGTGAGGCCACTGAAGCTTTCTTT
J: TRBJ1-1
V: TRBV7-2
D: -
size: -

CDR3: CASKNGGSNEKLFF
DNA: TGTGCCAGCAAGAATGGGGGATCTAATGAAAAACTGTTTTTT
J: TRBJ1-4
V: TRBV2
D: -
size: -

CDR3: CAIKGGQPQHF
DNA: TGTGCCATCAAGGGTGGACAGCCCCAGCATTTT
J: TRBJ1-5
V: TRBV10-3
D: -
size: once

CDR3: CASRGQGSQPQHF
DNA: TGTGCCAGCCGAGGACAGGGAAGTCAGCCCCAGCATTTT
J: TRBJ1-5
V: TRBV2
D: TRBD1
size: many

CDR3: CASRATGSEIPETQYF
DNA: TGTGCCAGCAGAGCCACCGGGAGCGAGATTCCAGAGACCCAGTACTTC
J: TRBJ2-5
V: TRBV11-2
D: -
size: few

CDR3: CATSDPGATETQYF
DNA: TGTGCCACCAGTGATCCCGGAGCGACGGAGACCCAGTACTTC
J: TRBJ2-5
V: TRBV24-1
D: -
size: -

CDR3: CASRRGVEAFF
DNA: TGTGCCAGCAGGCGAGGGGTTGAAGCTTTCTTT
J: TRBJ1-1
V: TRBV12-3/TRBV12-4
D: -
size: -

CDR3: CASTTHRGLNYGYTF
DNA: TGTGCCAGCACTACTCACAGGGGACTGAACTATGGCTACACCTTC
J: TRBJ1-2
V: TRBV25-1
D: TRBD1
size: -

CDR3: CSVFPGDEQYF
DNA: TGCAGCGTTTTCCCAGGCGACGAGCAGTACTTC
J: TRBJ2-7
V: TRBV29-1
D: -
size: -

CDR3: CASSLAGSDTQYF
DNA: TGTGCCAGCAGCTTAGCAGGGTCAGATACGCAGTATTTT
J: TRBJ2-3
V: TRBV7-9
D: -
size: -

CDR3: CSARDGQGVFYEQYF
DNA: TGCAGTGCTAGAGACGGACAGGGTGTCTTCTACGAGCAGTACTTC
J: TRBJ2-7
V: TRBV20-1
D: TRBD1
size: -

CDR3: CASSLEDPTGGVRGYTF
DNA: TGTGCTAGCAGCTTAGAGGATCCAACAGGGGGCGTACGGGGCTACACCTTC
J: TRBJ1-2
V: TRBV7-7
D: TRBD1
size: -

CDR3: CASSPRIGNTIYF
DNA: TGTGCCAGCAGCCCAAGGATCGGAAACACCATATATTTT
J: TRBJ1-3
V: TRBV7-2
D: -
size: few

CDR3: CASLVGYFSYEQYF
DNA: TGTGCCAGTCTAGTCGGGTACTTTAGCTACGAGCAGTACTTC
J: TRBJ2-7
V: TRBV19
D: -
size: -

CDR3: CASSSQGAGDGYTF
DNA: TGTGCCAGCAGCTCACAGGGGGCTGGCGATGGCTACACCTTC
J: TRBJ1-2
V: TRBV7-2
D: TRBD1
size: many

CDR3: CAADSAYEQYF
DNA: TGTGCCGCCGACTCTGCCTACGAGCAGTACTTC
J: TRBJ2-7
V: TRBV12-3/TRBV12-4
D: -
size: -

CDR3: CASSWGGGGETQYF
DNA: TGTGCCAGCAGTTGGGGCGGTGGGGGAGAGACCCAGTACTTC
J: TRBJ2-5
V: TRBV12-3/TRBV12-4
D: -
size: -

CDR3: CASSPSFGNSGNTIYF
DNA: TGTGCCAGCAGCCCCTCTTTCGGGAACTCTGGAAACACCATATATTTT
J: TRBJ1-3
V: TRBV9
D: -
size: -

CDR3: CSAPDSNYGYTF
DNA: TGCAGTGCCCCGGACAGCAACTATGGCTACACCTTC
J: TRBJ1-2
V: TRBV20-1
D: -
size: -

CDR3: CSARWTSGVADTQYF
DNA: TGCAGTGCCCGTTGGACTAGCGGGGTAGCAGATACGCAGTATTTT
J: TRBJ2-3
V: TRBV20-1
D: TRBD2
size: -

CDR3: CASSEGGREELFF
DNA: TGTGCCAGCAGTGAGGGGGGACGAGAGGAGCTGTTTTTT
J: TRBJ2-2
V: TRBV25-1
D: -
size: many

CDR3: CASSKTGGISGANVLTF
DNA: TGTGCCAGCAGCAAGACAGGGGGGATCTCTGGGGCCAACGTCCTGACTTTC
J: TRBJ2-6
V: TRBV7-2
D: TRBD1
size: -

CDR3: CANRRGYNSPLHF
DNA: TGTGCCAATCGGCGGGGCTATAATTCACCCCTCCACTTT
J: TRBJ1-6
V: TRBV12-3/TRBV12-4
D: -
size: -

CDR3: CAISVRDSPGTEAFF
DNA: TGTGCCATCAGTGTCCGGGACAGCCCTGGGACTGAAGCTTTCTTT
J: TRBJ1-1
V: TRBV10-3
D: TRBD1
size: many

CDR3: CASNGGWSDTIYF
DNA: TGTGCCAGCAACGGTGGCTGGTCCGACACCATATATTTT
J: TRBJ1-3
V: TRBV2
D: -
size: -

CDR3: CATSGPGRMYQETQYF
DNA: TGTGCCACCAGTGGGCCGGGACGGATGTACCAAGAGACCCAGTACTTC
J: TRBJ2-5
V: TRBV24-1
D: -
size: many

CDR3: CASSIVGTALEQYF
DNA: TGTGCCAGTAGTATAGTTGGGACGGCGCTCGAGCAGTACTTC
J: TRBJ2-7
V: TRBV19
D: -
size: -

CDR3: CSVESNRGLGGYTF
DNA: TGCAGCGTTGAATCAAACAGGGGGTTGGGTGGCTACACCTTC
J: TRBJ1-2
V: TRBV29-1
D: TRBD1
size: few

CDR3: CAISDPGGTEGDYGYTF
DNA: TGTGCCATCAGTGACCCCGGGGGGACAGAAGGGGACTATGGCTACACCTTC
J: TRBJ1-2
V: TRBV7-8
D: TRBD1
size: -

CDR3: CSVESGQNYGYTF
DNA: TGCAGCGTTGAGTCGGGACAGAACTATGGCTACACCTTC
J: TRBJ1-2
V: TRBV29-1
D: TRBD1
size: -

CDR3: CASSRQDNEKLFF
DNA: TGTGCCAGCTCGCGGCAGGATAATGAAAAACTGTTTTTT
J: TRBJ1-4
V: TRBV10-3
D: -
size: many

CDR3: CASSPQQGALGNTIYF
DNA: TGTGCCAGCAGTCCCCAACAGGGGGCTCTCGGAAACACCATATATTTT
J: TRBJ1-3
V: TRBV2
D: TRBD1
size: few

CDR3: CASSFGTSGSPALWEQYF
DNA: TGTGCCAGCAGCTTCGGGACTAGCGGGAGTCCAGCCCTCTGGGAGCAGTACTTC
J: TRBJ2-7
V: TRBV7-9
D: TRBD2
size: few

CDR3: CASSLMGGRDGYTF
DNA: TGTGCCAGCAGCTTAATGGGGGGAAGAGATGGCTACACCTTC
J: TRBJ1-2
V: TRBV7-2
D: -
size: -

CDR3: CSARVVGQGSEKLFF
DNA: TGCAGTGCTAGAGTCGTAGGACAGGGGAGTGAAAAACTGTTTTTT
J: TRBJ1-4
V: TRBV20-1
D: TRBD1
size: -

CDR3: CASSVEVSMNTEASF
DNA: TGTGCCAGCAGCGTAGAGGTTTCAATGAACACTGAAGCTTCCTTT
J: TRBJ1-1
V: TRBV9
D: -
size: -